This T cell receptor (beta chain) was recorded in a study of radiotherapy plus CTLA-4 blockade in lung cancer. CDR1 is MNHEY, CDR2 SMNVEV, per germline (reference sequence). The CDR3 loop spans 15 amino acids. V dropped 5 bases and J dropped 1 base, with 14 bases sitting between them. Study results and limitations: Early blood T cell clone dynamics, with interferon-beta, were reported to best predict response.

A word on this clone: Its target is not known.

Sequencing used immunoSEQ multiplex PCR; TCRdb keeps in-frame clones, though not all of them. This table holds tens of thousands of clones, roughly 88% found once. This rearrangement joins TRBV27 to TRBJ2-5; D is perhaps TRBD2 (7 bases). This TCR was recovered from a human donor with non-small cell lung cancer whose response to radiotherapy plus ipilimumab could not be evaluated. The material was peripheral blood, obtained from a patient treated with radiotherapy plus ipilimumab. CDR3 amino acids: CASSPSRGGQETQYF. DNA for the CDR3: TGTGCCAGCAGTCCGTCTAGGGGGGGCCAAGAGACCCAGTACTTC.